This T cell receptor beta chain came from a study of blood T cell repertoires in COVID-19. Study-level information: COVID-19 samples from acute and convalescent phases originated in the United States, Italy and Spain. Sources were T cells, B-cell-depleted T cells, or PBMCs; the material itself was cDNA or gDNA.

Germline V gene sequence: CDR1 SGHAT, CDR2 FQNNGV. V was cut by 5 bases and J by 6 bases, with 12 bases left in between. CDR3 length equals 13 residues. Per the authors' pipeline: From reference gene primer amplification, estimates of nucleated cell counts were derived. Using immunoSEQ multiplex PCR, the repertoire was profiled, and TCRdb retains in-frame clones only, with some absent. D and trimming were read from the DNA, whereas the V and J calls and clone size are those reported in that table. This table holds 120,000 or so clones, roughly 79% found once. Specimen: peripheral blood. This rearrangement joins TRBV11-2 to TRBJ2-3; perhaps TRBD2 as D (6 bases). The sequence derives from a human donor in a cohort sampled during active COVID-19. The CDR3 protein is CASSPPGVDTQYF. The CDR3, as DNA: TGTGCCAGCAGCCCCCCGGGGGTTGATACGCAGTATTTT.